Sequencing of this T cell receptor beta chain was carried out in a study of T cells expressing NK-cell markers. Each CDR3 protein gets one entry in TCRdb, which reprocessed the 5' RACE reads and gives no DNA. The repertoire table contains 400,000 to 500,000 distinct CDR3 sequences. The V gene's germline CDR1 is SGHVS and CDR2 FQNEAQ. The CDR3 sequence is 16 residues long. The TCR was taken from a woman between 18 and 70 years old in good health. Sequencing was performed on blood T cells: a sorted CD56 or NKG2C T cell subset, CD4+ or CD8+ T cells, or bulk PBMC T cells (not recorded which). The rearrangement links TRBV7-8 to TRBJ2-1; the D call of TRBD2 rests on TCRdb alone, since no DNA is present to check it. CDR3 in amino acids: CASSISGLAGQNEQFF.